Below, 16 T cell receptor beta chains from the same sample are listed, as sequenced in a study of blood T cell repertoires in COVID-19. Produced via immunoSEQ multiplex PCR; TCRdb's table is partial and in-frame only. The sample lists 90,000 to 110,000 clones, over 80% seen once, with around 1.1% in the top ten. Sequencing input: peripheral blood. The origin of the receptors is a human donor in a cohort sampled during active COVID-19.

This chain joins TRBV28 and TRBJ2-3, with D hard to call. The CDR3 covers 15 residues. The germline CDR1 and CDR2 sequences are MDHEN and SYDVKM. Trimming stripped 5 bases from V and 2 bases from J, with 14 bases between. This chain's CDR3 is CASSEYGGNTDTQYF. The CDR3, as DNA: TGTGCCAGCAGTGAGTATGGCGGAAACACAGATACGCAGTATTTT. Full variable domain (outside the CDR3, taken from reference TRBV28 and TRBJ2-3): DVKVTQSSRYLVKRTGEKVFLECVQDMDHENMFWYRQDPGLGLRLIYFSYDVKMKEKGDIPEGYSVSREKKERFSLILESASTNQTSMYLCASSEYGGNTDTQYFGPGTRLTVL.

The chain couples TRBV5-1 to TRBJ2-1; 7 bases are shared with TRBD1. From germline, CDR1 is SGHRS and CDR2 YFSETQ. V lost 4 bases and J lost 4; bases outside the gene matches: 5. The CDR3 has 14 amino acids. The CDR3 sequence: CASSRLGQYNEQFF. Written as DNA, the CDR3 is TGCGCCAGCAGCCGGCTGGGACAGTACAATGAGCAGTTCTTC. The full variable domain, in which reference TRBV5-1 and TRBJ2-1 provide the parts outside the CDR3, is KAGVTQTPRYLIKTRGQQVTLSCSPISGHRSVSWYQQTPGQGLQFLFEYFSETQRNKGNFPGRFSGRQFSNSRSEMNVSTLELGDSALYLCASSRLGQYNEQFFGPGTRLTVL.

V is TRBV6-2 or TRBV6-3 and J is TRBJ2-7; D is possibly TRBD2 (7 bases). CDR3 length: 17 amino acids. Looked up from germline, CDR1 is MNHEY and CDR2 is SVGEGT. V shed 0 bases and J shed 3 bases, with 18 bases lying between them. The CDR3 reads CASSYSRGGGFVYEQYF. The CDR3 DNA reads TGTGCCAGCAGTTACTCGCGGGGAGGGGGTTTTGTCTACGAGCAGTACTTC.

The rearrangement uses TRBV19 and TRBJ2-7; the match to TRBD1 covers 10 bases. Looked up from germline, CDR1 is LNHDA and CDR2 is SQIVND (reference sequence). V dropped 3 bases and J dropped 1; count of bases not matched to a gene: 3. The CDR3 contains 15 residues. CDR3 coding DNA: TGTGCCAGTAGTATCGGGACAGGGGTGTCCTACGAGCAGTACTTC. Amino acids: CASSIGTGVSYEQYF.

This chain connects TRBV6-5 to TRBJ1-2, with 11 bases aligning to TRBD1. Trimming at V came to 0 bases and at J to 3 bases, leaving 0 bases not matched to a gene. CDR1 is MNHEY and CDR2 is SVGAGI in the germline V gene. The CDR3 length is 15 residues. As DNA, the CDR3 is TGTGCCAGCAGTTACTCGGGACAGGGGGACTATGGCTACACCTTC. This codes for CASSYSGQGDYGYTF.

The CDR3 nucleotides read TGTGCCAGCAGGCGGACAGGCCTTGAAGCTTTCTTT. Protein product: CASRRTGLEAFF. The chain links TRBV12-3 or TRBV12-4 to TRBJ1-1, with 7 bases aligning to TRBD1. Trimming removed 6 bases from V and 7 bases from J; junction bases left unmatched: 5. The CDR3 spans 12 residues.

CDR3 region: CASSQDGGGAEAFF. The CDR3 nucleotides are TGCGCCAGCAGCCAAGATGGGGGGGGAGCTGAAGCTTTCTTT. The V and J genes are TRBV4-3 and TRBJ1-1; D might be TRBD1 (5 bases). Trimming cost V 0 bases and J 6 bases, with 11 bases left between them. This CDR3 contains 14 residues. The germline V gene has CDR1 LGHNA and CDR2 YSLEER.

J is TRBJ2-5 and V is TRBV5-1, with D hard to call. The V and J ends lost 0 bases and 1 base respectively, with 4 bases between them. Germline V gives CDR1 SGHRS, CDR2 YFSETQ. The CDR3 has 13 amino acids. CDR3 nucleotides: TGCGCCAGCAGCTTGGGCAGCCAAGAGACCCAGTACTTC. Amino acid sequence: CASSLGSQETQYF.

This chain connects TRBV5-5 to TRBJ1-2; D is uncertain. Germline-derived CDR1 and CDR2 are SGHKS and YYEKEE (reference sequence). V was shortened by 1 base and J by 0 bases, with 10 bases between the two germline ends. CDR3 size: 15 residues. CDR3 in amino acids: CASSLNSLANYGYTF. Written as DNA, the CDR3 is TGTGCCAGCAGCTTGAATTCACTAGCTAACTATGGCTACACCTTC.

The CDR3: CASGRGLASYEQYF. The CDR3 DNA sequence: TGTGCTAGTGGCCGAGGACTAGCTAGCTACGAGCAGTACTTC. The V and J genes are TRBV12-5 and TRBJ2-7; 8 bases align to TRBD2. V shed 6 bases and J 3 bases; nucleotides not matched to a gene: 7. This CDR3 is built from 14 residues. The V gene's germline CDR1 is LGHNT and CDR2 FRNRAP.

The chain links TRBV5-5 to TRBJ2-5, with D possibly being TRBD2 (7 bases). This CDR3 is 14 amino acids long. V lost 0 bases and J lost 5, with 11 bases in between. Germline V gene lookup returns CDR1 SGHKS and CDR2 YYEKEE (reference sequence). The CDR3 protein is CASSLEGRGETQYF. CDR3 sequence (DNA): TGTGCCAGCAGCTTGGAAGGGAGGGGGGAGACCCAGTACTTC.

The chain joins TRBV18 to TRBJ2-7, with 7 bases that match TRBD1. This CDR3 has 14 residues. Germline assignment: CDR1 KGHSH and CDR2 LQKENI. V shed 3 bases, J shed 3 bases, and the junction held 5 bases outside the gene matches. Here the CDR3 DNA reads TGTGCCAGCTCACCTTCGGACAGGCTCTACGAGCAGTACTTC. Translating gives CASSPSDRLYEQYF.

The chain links TRBV19 to TRBJ2-2, with 8 bases fitting TRBD1. CDR3 length: 15 amino acids. The germline V gene has CDR1 LNHDA and CDR2 SQIVND (reference sequence). Trimming removed 4 bases from V and 6 bases from J; junction bases left unmatched: 7. The DNA for the CDR3 is TGTGCCAGTAGTACACGGACAGGGCCGCCCGGGGAGCTGTTTTTT. Its protein product is CASSTRTGPPGELFF.

The chain is built from TRBV6-5 and TRBJ1-5, with 8 bases that match TRBD1. J gave up 4 bases and V 6 bases, and 8 bases lay outside the gene matches. Germline assignment: CDR1 MNHEY and CDR2 SVGAGI. The CDR3 covers 15 residues. In DNA form, the CDR3 reads TGTGCCAGCAGCACCGACAGGGGAAGTAATCAGCCCCAGCATTTT. Protein product: CASSTDRGSNQPQHF.

V gene TRBV3-1 (or the pseudogene TRBV3-2) combines with J gene TRBJ1-2, with 7 nucleotides matching TRBD1. V lost 3 bases to trimming and J lost 8 bases; unmatched junction nucleotides: 18. The CDR3 totals 17 residues. From germline, CDR1 is LGHDT and CDR2 YNNKEL (reference sequence). The CDR3 loop is CASSHLMRTGPSRGYTF. CDR3 coding DNA: TGTGCCAGCAGCCACCTAATGCGGACAGGACCATCAAGGGGCTACACCTTC.

V usage is TRBV5-4 and J usage is TRBJ2-5, with D possibly TRBD1 on 5 matching bases. V lost 5 bases and J lost 5, with 13 bases in between. Germline V CDR1 and CDR2: SGHNT, YYREEE (reference sequence). The CDR3 consists of 13 residues. The CDR3: CASSYRLGETQYF. The CDR3 nucleotides are TGTGCCAGCAGTTACAGGCTGGGTGAGACCCAGTACTTC.